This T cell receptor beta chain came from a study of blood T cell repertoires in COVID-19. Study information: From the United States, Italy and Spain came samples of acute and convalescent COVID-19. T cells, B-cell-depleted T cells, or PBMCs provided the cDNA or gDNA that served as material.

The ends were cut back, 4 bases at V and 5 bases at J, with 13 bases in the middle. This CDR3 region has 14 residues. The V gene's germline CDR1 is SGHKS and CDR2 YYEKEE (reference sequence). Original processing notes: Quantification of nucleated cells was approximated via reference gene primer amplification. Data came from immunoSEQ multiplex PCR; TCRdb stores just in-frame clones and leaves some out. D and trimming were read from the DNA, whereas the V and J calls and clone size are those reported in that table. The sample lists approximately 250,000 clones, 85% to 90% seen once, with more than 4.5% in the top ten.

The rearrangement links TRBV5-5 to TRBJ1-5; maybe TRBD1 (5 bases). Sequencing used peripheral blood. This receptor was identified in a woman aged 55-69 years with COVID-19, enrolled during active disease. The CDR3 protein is CASSPGLFYQPQHF. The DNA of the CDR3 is TGTGCCAGCAGCCCGGGACTGTTTTATCAGCCCCAGCATTTT.